Below are 5 T cell receptor beta chains sequenced from a single sample in a study of CD8 T cells in Susac syndrome. About 0.5 to 1 ug RNA was reverse transcribed with random hexamers. TCRdb itself ran the immunoSEQ multiplex PCR reads through MiXCR, one entry per CDR3 protein. Of around 180,000 distinct CDR3 sequences listed, roughly 95% are singletons. Sequences were obtained from CD8+ T cells from PBMCs. The receptor set was obtained from a human donor with multiple sclerosis.

The genes are TRBV3-1 and TRBJ1-2; no reliable D call. This CDR3 comprises 17 residues. CDR1 is LGHDT and CDR2 is YNNKEL in the germline V gene (reference sequence). V dropped 0 bases and J dropped 8 bases, with 22 bases sitting between them. CDR3 nucleotide sequence: TGTGCCAGCAGCCAAGATCTCGGAGGCAAACCTAGCAGGGGCTACACCTTC. Amino acid sequence: CASSQDLGGKPSRGYTF.

The V gene is TRBV7-9, the J gene TRBJ2-7; TRBD2 aligns across 7 bases. Germline CDR1 SEHNR, CDR2 FQNEAQ (reference sequence). V was pared by 4 bases and J by 4 bases, with 7 bases of the junction left unmatched. The CDR3 is 14 amino acids. CDR3 sequence (DNA): TGTGCCAGCAGCTACCCCGGGGGGTTATACGAGCAGTACTTC. This codes for CASSYPGGLYEQYF.

The chain combines TRBV9 with TRBJ1-1; no firm D call. Germline V gene lookup returns CDR1 SGDLS and CDR2 YYNGEE. The CDR3 totals 14 residues. V lost 6 bases, J lost 1 base, and 13 bases lay in between. The CDR3 loop reads CASTLSPANTEAFF. As DNA, the CDR3 is TGTGCCAGCACCCTATCCCCCGCGAACACTGAAGCTTTCTTT.

The chain recombines TRBV6-6 with TRBJ2-7; D possibly corresponds to TRBD2 (5 bases). Germline V gives CDR1 MNHNY, CDR2 SVGAGI (reference sequence). Between the trimmed V and J ends, which lost 2 bases and 2 bases, there was a span of 13 bases. The CDR3 contains 15 residues. DNA of the CDR3: TGTGCCAGCAGTTACCTGGGATTCGGGGCCTACGAGCAGTACTTC. It encodes CASSYLGFGAYEQYF.

V gene TRBV20-1 combines with J gene TRBJ2-5; D not resolved. The CDR3 extends over 17 amino acids. CDR1 and CDR2 (germline): DFQATT, SNEGSKA (reference sequence). V lost 0 bases to trimming and J lost 1 base, with 18 bases between them. Here the CDR3 DNA reads TGCAGTGCTAGAGATCTAGAAAGTAACTCTCCCCAAGAGACCCAGTACTTC. It specifies CSARDLESNSPQETQYF.